This entry lists 4 T cell receptor beta chains sequenced from one sample in a study of CD8 T cells in ankylosing spondylitis. Each CDR3 protein gets one entry after TCRdb re-called the 5' RACE reads with MiXCR. The table shows roughly 30,000 distinct CDR3 sequences, with more than 13% occurring only once. The sample comprised blood. These receptors came from a male donor with ankylosing spondylitis or in good health (not recorded which).

The genes are TRBV13 and TRBJ2-1; D ambiguous. V lost 4 bases, J lost 7 bases, and 11 bases lay in between. Germline CDR1 PRHDT, CDR2 FYEKMQ (reference sequence). The CDR3 length is 13 residues. The CDR3 sequence is CASSSSEENEQFF. In nucleotides, the CDR3 is TGTGCCAGCAGCTCCTCCGAGGAAAATGAGCAGTTCTTC.

This rearrangement joins TRBV11-2 to TRBJ1-4, with 8 bases that match TRBD1. CDR1 SGHAT and CDR2 FQNNGV come from the germline V gene. The CDR3 length is 14 residues. V lost 2 bases to trimming and J lost 7 bases; unmatched junction nucleotides: 3. The CDR3 sequence: CASSLQGAREKLFF. CDR3 bases: TGTGCCAGCAGCTTACAGGGGGCGCGTGAAAAACTGTTTTTT.

This clonotype was counted a few times. The CDR3 loop reads CSASASGYEQYV. CDR3 in DNA: TGCAGTGCTAGTGCTAGCGGGTACGAGCAGTACGTC. V gene TRBV20-1 combines with J gene TRBJ2-7; 8 positions agree with TRBD2. The V segment lost 3 bases and the J segment 4 bases; nucleotides outside the gene matches: 2. The V gene's germline CDR1 is DFQATT and CDR2 SNEGSKA (reference sequence). The CDR3 sequence is 12 residues long.

This clonotype was seen only a few times. The rearrangement links TRBV4-3 to TRBJ2-4; no clear D. V lost 0 bases and J lost 0, with 6 bases in between. This CDR3 is 15 amino acids long. Germline V lookup: CDR1 LGHNA, CDR2 YSLEER. The CDR3, as DNA: TGCGCCAGCAGCCAAGATGCCACAGCCAAAAACATTCAGTACTTC. Residues: CASSQDATAKNIQYF.